This TCR beta chain was observed in a study of PD-1 blockade in classical Hodgkin lymphoma. For this clone: Antigen specificity is unknown.

General study points: By cycle point C4D1, TCR diversity had risen significantly in CD4+ cells (but not CD8+ cells). Complete responders' diversity at baseline resembled that of newly diagnosed patients.

Germline V gene data show CDR1 as SNHLY and CDR2 as FYNNEI. The V gene end was trimmed by 5 bases and the J gene end by 9 bases; junction bases not matched to a gene: 9. The CDR3 spans 15 residues. Patients all relapsed after autologous stem cell transplantation, and there was variation in brentuximab vedotin exposure. Profiling relied on immunoSEQ multiplex PCR, and the TCRdb table lists in-frame clones only, not all of them. Of more than 35,000 clones listed, about 82% are singletons. The TCR sequence derives from a human donor with classical Hodgkin lymphoma. This specimen was peripheral blood mononuclear cells (PBMCs), taken at baseline. The gene calls are TRBV2 and TRBJ2-6, with TRBD1 matching 8 bases. The CDR3 DNA reads TGTGCCAGCAGTTCGGATTTGGGACAGGTCAACGTCCTGACTTTC. The encoded protein is CASSSDLGQVNVLTF.